These T cell receptor beta chains were read from a single sample in a study of cytomegalovirus exposure and HLA in healthy donors. The method was immunoSEQ multiplex PCR; TCRdb's version includes in-frame clones alone and lacks a portion of them. The clone table shows about 90,000 clones, with the ten largest holding 3% to 4%. The material sequenced was PBMCs. These receptor sequences come from a woman in her 30s in good health and CMV-seronegative. Both conserved end residues are part of each CDR3. A D gene is named only where the DNA matches it firmly. Size is stated for part of the rows, as once, few or many counts, or as a class when the clone is expanded.

TRBJ1-2,TRBV4-1,TRBD1,15,NA,CASRRDRVLPYGYTF,TGCGCCAGCAGGCGGGACAGGGTGTTGCCCTATGGCTACACCTTC
TRBJ2-1,TRBV2,TRBD2,14,NA,CASTLAGGYNEQFF,TGTGCCAGCACCCTCGCGGGAGGTTACAATGAGCAGTTCTTC
TRBJ2-2,TRBV6-1,NA,15,NA,CASRNEGGVIGELFF,TGTGCCAGCAGGAACGAGGGGGGGGTTATCGGGGAGCTGTTTTTT
TRBJ1-6,TRBV29-1,TRBD1,13,NA,CSVRTGGNSPLHF,TGCAGCGTCAGGACAGGGGGCAATTCACCCCTCCACTTT
TRBJ1-2,TRBV30,NA,14,NA,CAWSVTGTNYGYTF,TGTGCCTGGAGTGTAACAGGGACTAACTATGGCTACACCTTC
TRBJ2-3,TRBV6-5,NA,11,NA,CASSRGEFEYF,TGTGCCAGCAGCCGTGGAGAGTTTGAGTATTTT
TRBJ2-7,TRBV20-1,NA,11,NA,CSGASGYEQYF,TGCAGTGGGGCCAGCGGTTACGAGCAGTACTTC
TRBJ1-1,TRBV5-6,NA,13,NA,CASRTGLDAEAFF,TGTGCCAGCAGAACGGGACTGGACGCTGAAGCTTTCTTT
TRBJ1-3,TRBV19,NA,14,NA,CASSRRNSGNTIYF,TGTGCCAGTAGTCGCAGGAATTCTGGAAACACCATATATTTT
TRBJ1-1,TRBV7-8,TRBD1,18,NA,CASSLISGTGGFGTEAFF,TGTGCCAGCAGCCTAATTTCCGGGACAGGGGGCTTCGGCACTGAAGCTTTCTTT
TRBJ1-5,TRBV19,TRBD1,15,NA,CASTATGESNQPQHF,TGTGCCAGTACCGCGACAGGGGAAAGCAATCAGCCCCAGCATTTT
TRBJ1-2,TRBV19,TRBD1,13,NA,CASTWTGNYGYTF,TGTGCCAGTACTTGGACAGGGAACTATGGCTACACCTTC
TRBJ1-5,TRBV6-6,NA,16,NA,CASSSRQLYSNQPQHF,TGTGCCAGCAGCTCGAGACAGCTTTATAGCAATCAGCCCCAGCATTTT
TRBJ2-5,TRBV5-4,TRBD2,17,NA,CASSPGLAGLGQETQYF,TGTGCCAGCAGCCCTGGACTAGCGGGACTGGGGCAAGAGACCCAGTACTTC
TRBJ2-5,TRBV28,NA,15,NA,CASSSGTLGLETQYF,TGTGCCAGCAGTTCCGGGACGCTGGGACTGGAGACCCAGTACTTC
TRBJ2-7,TRBV9,TRBD2,14,NA,CASSVGTSGYEQYF,TGTGCCAGCAGCGTAGGGACTAGCGGCTACGAGCAGTACTTC
TRBJ2-3,TRBV13,NA,14,NA,CASSLRVGTDTQYF,TGTGCCAGCAGCTTACGCGTCGGCACAGATACGCAGTATTTT
TRBJ2-5,TRBV27,NA,15,NA,CASSLGTGGGETQYF,TGTGCCAGCAGTTTAGGGACGGGGGGCGGAGAGACCCAGTACTTC
TRBJ2-1,TRBV9,NA,15,NA,CASSVDAPGDNEQFF,TGTGCCAGCAGCGTAGATGCCCCCGGAGACAATGAGCAGTTCTTC
TRBJ2-5,TRBV15,TRBD2,15,NA,CATSRDSGGAETQYF,TGTGCCACCAGCAGAGATAGCGGGGGGGCGGAGACCCAGTACTTC
TRBJ2-3,TRBV28,TRBD1,15,NA,CASSSTGRGTDTQYF,TGTGCCAGCAGCTCGACAGGGCGGGGCACAGATACGCAGTATTTT
TRBJ1-5,TRBV6-1,NA,14,NA,CARTCGVSNQPQHF,TGTGCCAGGACGTGTGGAGTGAGTAATCAGCCCCAGCATTTT
TRBJ2-6,TRBV9,TRBD1,19,NA,CASSPRPDRELAGANVLTF,TGTGCCAGCAGCCCCCGGCCCGACAGGGAGTTAGCTGGGGCCAACGTCCTGACTTTC
TRBJ2-5,TRBV11-2,NA,14,NA,CASSLGNSPGTQYF,TGTGCCAGCAGCTTAGGGAACTCGCCGGGGACCCAGTACTTC
TRBJ2-7,TRBV11-2,TRBD1,15,NA,CASSSYRDRSYEQYF,TGTGCCAGCAGCTCGTACCGGGACAGAAGCTACGAGCAGTACTTC
TRBJ2-7,TRBV10-2,NA,14,NA,CASSGFRQGGEQYF,TGCGCCAGCAGTGGGTTCCGCCAGGGCGGTGAGCAGTACTTC
TRBJ1-1,TRBV19,NA,14,NA,CASSIAPGGPEAFF,TGTGCCAGTAGTATCGCCCCGGGGGGCCCTGAAGCTTTCTTT
TRBJ2-2,TRBV5-4,NA,15,NA,CASSLGNQGSGELFF,TGTGCCAGCAGCTTGGGAAATCAGGGCTCCGGGGAGCTGTTTTTT
TRBJ1-3,TRBV9,TRBD1,15,NA,CASSLETGKGNTIYF,TGTGCCAGCAGCCTAGAGACAGGGAAAGGAAACACCATATATTTT
TRBJ2-7,TRBV27,NA,14,NA,CASSPLSGSYEQYF,TGTGCCAGCAGTCCGCTTAGTGGTTCCTACGAGCAGTACTTC
TRBJ2-7,TRBV4-1,TRBD1,14,NA,CASSPGTGVGEQYF,TGCGCCAGCAGCCCGGGGACAGGGGTTGGTGAGCAGTACTTC
TRBJ2-4,TRBV27,NA,14,NA,CASSLGGTKNIQYF,TGTGCCAGCAGTTTAGGAGGAACCAAAAACATTCAGTACTTC
TRBJ2-1,TRBV29-1,TRBD2,15,NA,CSVVPSGFSYNEQFF,TGCAGCGTTGTGCCTAGCGGGTTCTCCTACAATGAGCAGTTCTTC
TRBJ1-4,TRBV11-2,TRBD1,16,medium-sized,CASSLGQGLSNEKLFF,TGTGCCAGCAGCTTGGGACAGGGGTTATCTAATGAAAAACTGTTTTTT
TRBJ1-1,TRBV30,NA,12,NA,CAWRVGSRPAFF,TGTGCCTGGAGGGTGGGGAGCAGGCCAGCTTTCTTT
TRBJ2-7,TRBV4-2,TRBD1,13,NA,CASSPQGAEEQYF,TGTGCCAGCAGCCCACAGGGGGCGGAAGAGCAGTACTTC
TRBJ1-1,TRBV28,TRBD1,14,NA,CASSGGDRGFGAFF,TGTGCCAGCAGTGGGGGGGACAGGGGATTCGGAGCTTTCTTT
TRBJ1-1,TRBV9,TRBD1,14,NA,CAGRDSSMNTEAFF,TGTGCCGGAAGGGACAGCTCTATGAACACTGAAGCTTTCTTT